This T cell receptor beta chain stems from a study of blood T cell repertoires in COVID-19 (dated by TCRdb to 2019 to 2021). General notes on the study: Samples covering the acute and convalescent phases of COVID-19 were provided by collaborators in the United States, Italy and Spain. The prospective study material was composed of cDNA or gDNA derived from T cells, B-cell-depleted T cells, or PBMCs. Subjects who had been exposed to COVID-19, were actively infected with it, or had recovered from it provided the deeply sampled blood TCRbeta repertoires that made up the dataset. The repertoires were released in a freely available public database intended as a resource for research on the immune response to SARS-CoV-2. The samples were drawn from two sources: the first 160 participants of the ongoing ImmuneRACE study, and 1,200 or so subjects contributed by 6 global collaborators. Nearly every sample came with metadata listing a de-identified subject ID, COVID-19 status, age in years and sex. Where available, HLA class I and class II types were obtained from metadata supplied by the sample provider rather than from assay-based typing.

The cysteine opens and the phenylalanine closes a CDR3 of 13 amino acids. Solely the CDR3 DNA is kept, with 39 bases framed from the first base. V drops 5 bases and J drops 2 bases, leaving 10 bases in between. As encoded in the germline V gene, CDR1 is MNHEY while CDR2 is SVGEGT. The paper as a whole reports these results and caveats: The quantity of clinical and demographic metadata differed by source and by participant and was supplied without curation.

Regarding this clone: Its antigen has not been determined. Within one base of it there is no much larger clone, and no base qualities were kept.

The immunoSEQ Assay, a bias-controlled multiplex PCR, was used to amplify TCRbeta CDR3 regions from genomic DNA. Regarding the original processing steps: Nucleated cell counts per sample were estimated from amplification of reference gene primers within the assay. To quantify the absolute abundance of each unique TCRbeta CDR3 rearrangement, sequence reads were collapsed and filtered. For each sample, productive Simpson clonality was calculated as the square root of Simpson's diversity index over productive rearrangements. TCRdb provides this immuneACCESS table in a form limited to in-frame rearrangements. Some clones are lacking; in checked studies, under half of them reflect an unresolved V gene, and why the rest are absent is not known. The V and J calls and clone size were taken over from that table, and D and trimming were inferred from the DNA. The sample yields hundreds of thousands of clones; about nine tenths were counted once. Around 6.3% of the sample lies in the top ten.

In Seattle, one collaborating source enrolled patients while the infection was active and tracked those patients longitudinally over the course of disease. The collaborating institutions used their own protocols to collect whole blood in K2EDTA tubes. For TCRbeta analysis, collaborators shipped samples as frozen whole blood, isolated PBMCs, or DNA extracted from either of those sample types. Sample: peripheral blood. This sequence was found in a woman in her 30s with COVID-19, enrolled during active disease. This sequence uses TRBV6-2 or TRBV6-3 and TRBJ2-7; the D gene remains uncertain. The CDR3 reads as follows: CASSTVVTYEQYF. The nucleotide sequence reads TGTGCCAGCAGTACAGTAGTTACCTACGAGCAGTACTTC.